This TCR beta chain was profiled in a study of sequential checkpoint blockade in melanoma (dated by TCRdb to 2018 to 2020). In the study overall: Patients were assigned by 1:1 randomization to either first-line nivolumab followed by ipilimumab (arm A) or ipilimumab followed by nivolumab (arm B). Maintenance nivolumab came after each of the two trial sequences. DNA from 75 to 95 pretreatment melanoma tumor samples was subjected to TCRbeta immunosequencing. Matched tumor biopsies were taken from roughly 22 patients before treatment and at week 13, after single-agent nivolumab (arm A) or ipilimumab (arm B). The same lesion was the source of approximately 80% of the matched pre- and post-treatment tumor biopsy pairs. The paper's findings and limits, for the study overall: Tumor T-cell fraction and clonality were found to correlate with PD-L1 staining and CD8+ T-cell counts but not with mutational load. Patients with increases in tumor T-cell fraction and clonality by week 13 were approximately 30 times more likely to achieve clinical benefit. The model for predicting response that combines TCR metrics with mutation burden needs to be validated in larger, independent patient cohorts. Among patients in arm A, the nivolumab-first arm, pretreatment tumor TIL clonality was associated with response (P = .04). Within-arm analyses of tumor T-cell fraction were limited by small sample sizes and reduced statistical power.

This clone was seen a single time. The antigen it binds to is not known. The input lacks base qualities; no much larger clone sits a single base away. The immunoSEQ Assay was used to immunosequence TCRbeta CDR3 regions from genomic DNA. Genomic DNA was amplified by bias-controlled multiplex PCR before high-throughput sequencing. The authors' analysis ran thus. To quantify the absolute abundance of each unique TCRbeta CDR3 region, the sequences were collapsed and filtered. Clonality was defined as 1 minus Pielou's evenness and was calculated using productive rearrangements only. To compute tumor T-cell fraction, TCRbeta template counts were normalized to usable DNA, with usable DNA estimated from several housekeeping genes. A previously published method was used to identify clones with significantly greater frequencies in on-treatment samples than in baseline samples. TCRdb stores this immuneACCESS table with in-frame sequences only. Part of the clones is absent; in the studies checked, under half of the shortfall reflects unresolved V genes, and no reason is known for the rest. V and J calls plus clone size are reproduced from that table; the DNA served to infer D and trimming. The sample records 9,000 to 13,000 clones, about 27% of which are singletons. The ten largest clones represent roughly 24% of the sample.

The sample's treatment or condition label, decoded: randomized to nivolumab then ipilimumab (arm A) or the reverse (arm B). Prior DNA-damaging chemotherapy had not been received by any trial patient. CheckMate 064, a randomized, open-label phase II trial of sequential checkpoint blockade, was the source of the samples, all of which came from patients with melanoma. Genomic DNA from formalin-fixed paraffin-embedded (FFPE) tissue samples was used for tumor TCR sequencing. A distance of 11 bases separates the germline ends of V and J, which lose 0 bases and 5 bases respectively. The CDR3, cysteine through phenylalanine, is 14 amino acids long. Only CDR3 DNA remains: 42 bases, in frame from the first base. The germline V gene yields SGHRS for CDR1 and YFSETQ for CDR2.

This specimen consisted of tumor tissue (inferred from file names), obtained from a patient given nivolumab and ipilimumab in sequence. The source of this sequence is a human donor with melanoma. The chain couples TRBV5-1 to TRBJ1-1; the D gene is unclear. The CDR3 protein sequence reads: CASSLGTPSTEAFF. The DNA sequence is TGCGCCAGCAGCTTGGGTACTCCTTCGACTGAAGCTTTCTTT.